Given below is one TCR beta chain in context. Its target is not known. Use of 60 Vbeta and 13 Jbeta primers characterized the PCR. This table comes from immunoSEQ multiplex PCR, and its TCRdb copy is limited to in-frame clones, with some not included. This table lists 90,000 to 130,000 clones. Germline V gene data show CDR1 as SGHDN and CDR2 as FVKESK. CDR3 size: 13 residues. Trimming cost V 1 base and J 3 bases, with 7 bases left between them. This sample was taken from a study of cytomegalovirus exposure and HLA in healthy donors. Notes on the study in general: According to a later analysis, donors in an Asian-associated ancestry cluster reportedly had fewer N-insertions than the 666-donor mean. Researchers reported in a later analysis that a missense DCLRE1C variant was tied to TCR beta V- and J-gene trimming.

This sequence was found in a man aged 35 to 55 in good health and CMV-seropositive. The sample consisted of PBMCs. The rearrangement links TRBV14 to TRBJ2-7; no clear D gene. The CDR3 sequence is CASSQAPVYEQYF. The CDR3 coding sequence is TGTGCCAGCAGCCAAGCTCCGGTCTACGAGCAGTACTTC. Combining the CDR3 with reference TRBV14 and TRBJ2-7 gives the whole variable domain EAGVTQFPSHSVIEKGQTVTLRCDPISGHDNLYWYRRVMGKEIKFLLHFVKESKQDESGMPNNRFLAERTGGTYSTLKVQPAELEDSGVYFCASSQAPVYEQYFGPGTRLTVT.